Detailed here is one T cell receptor (beta chain). Trimming removed 6 bases from V and 3 bases from J; junction bases left unmatched: 4. This CDR3 region has 13 residues. These data belong to a study of blood T cell repertoires in COVID-19. Per the authors' pipeline: Nucleated cell counts were estimated from reference gene primer amplification. Repertoires were generated with immunoSEQ multiplex PCR, while TCRdb's copy carries only in-frame clones and drops some. The D gene and trimming were derived from the DNA, and the V and J assignments and clone size from that table. The sample includes 130,000 to 150,000 clones, 89% seen only once; the top ten take around 1.5%.

Sample: peripheral blood. The V gene is TRBV12-3 or TRBV12-4, the J gene TRBJ1-1, with 7 bases fitting TRBD1. This TCR was recovered from a human donor in a cohort sampled during active COVID-19. The DNA for the CDR3 is TGTGCCAGCAGGTACCAGGGGGACACTGAAGCTTTCTTT. Its translation is CASRYQGDTEAFF.